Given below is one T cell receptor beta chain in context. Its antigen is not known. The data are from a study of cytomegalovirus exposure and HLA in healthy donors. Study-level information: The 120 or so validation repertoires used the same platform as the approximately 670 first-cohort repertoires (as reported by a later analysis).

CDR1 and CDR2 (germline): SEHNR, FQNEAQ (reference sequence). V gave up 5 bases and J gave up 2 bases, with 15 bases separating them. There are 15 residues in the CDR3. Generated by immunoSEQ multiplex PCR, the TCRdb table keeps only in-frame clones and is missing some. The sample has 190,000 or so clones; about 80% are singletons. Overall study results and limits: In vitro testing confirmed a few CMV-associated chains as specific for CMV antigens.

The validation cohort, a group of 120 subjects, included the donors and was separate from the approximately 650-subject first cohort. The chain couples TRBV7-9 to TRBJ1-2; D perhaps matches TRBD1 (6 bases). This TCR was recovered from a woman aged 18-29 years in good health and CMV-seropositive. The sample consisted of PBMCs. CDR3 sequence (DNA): TGTGCCAGCAGCCAACGGGACACAAGAAACTATGGCTACACCTTC. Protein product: CASSQRDTRNYGYTF.